The present TCR beta chain was sequenced within a study of shared clonotypes between healthy human individuals. Study in general: Donors consisted of a couple of women and a few men between 18 and 49.

The table came from immunoSEQ multiplex PCR; TCRdb's copy has only in-frame clones and leaves some out. This table has around 560,000 clones, 95% appearing once. This clone was counted only a few times. Naive CD8 isolation took CD45RO-negative cells positively selected for CCR7 and excluded terminally differentiated effector memory CD45RA+ cells. V lost 2 bases and J 6 bases, leaving 10 bases between the germline ends. There are 13 residues in the CDR3. Germline values: CDR1 MNHEY, CDR2 SVGAGI. This clonotype originated in a woman in her twenties or thirties in good health. The chain recombines TRBV6-5 with TRBJ1-2, with a tentative D call TRBD1 (5 bases). Sequenced input: naive CD8+ T cells sorted from blood. CDR3 residues: CASSYQGGDGYTF. DNA of the CDR3: TGTGCCAGCAGTTACCAGGGCGGGGATGGCTACACCTTC.